This T cell receptor (beta chain) was profiled in a study of tumour-infiltrating T cells in Burkitt lymphoma. About the research overall: Overall and progression-free survival were predicted by productive clonality.

Repertoires were generated with immunoSEQ multiplex PCR, while TCRdb's copy carries only in-frame clones and drops some. The sample records approximately 920 clones, approximately 13% being singletons. The V and J ends lost 6 bases and 1 base respectively, with 12 bases between them. Germline V gives CDR1 SNHLY, CDR2 FYNNEI. This CDR3 is 14 amino acids long. The source is a human donor with diffuse large B-cell lymphoma. The sequenced material came from tumor tissue. The chain employs TRBV2 and TRBJ1-1; maybe TRBD1 (6 bases). The DNA of the CDR3 is TGTGCCAGCAGGATTTACAGGGCGAACACTGAAGCTTTCTTT. It specifies CASRIYRANTEAFF. Drawing the rest from reference TRBV2 and TRBJ1-1, the complete variable domain is EPEVTQTPSHQVTQMGQEVILRCVPISNHLYFYWYRQILGQKVEFLVSFYNNEISEKSEIFDDQFSVERPDGSNFTLKIRSTKLEDSAMYFCASRIYRANTEAFFGQGTRLTVV.